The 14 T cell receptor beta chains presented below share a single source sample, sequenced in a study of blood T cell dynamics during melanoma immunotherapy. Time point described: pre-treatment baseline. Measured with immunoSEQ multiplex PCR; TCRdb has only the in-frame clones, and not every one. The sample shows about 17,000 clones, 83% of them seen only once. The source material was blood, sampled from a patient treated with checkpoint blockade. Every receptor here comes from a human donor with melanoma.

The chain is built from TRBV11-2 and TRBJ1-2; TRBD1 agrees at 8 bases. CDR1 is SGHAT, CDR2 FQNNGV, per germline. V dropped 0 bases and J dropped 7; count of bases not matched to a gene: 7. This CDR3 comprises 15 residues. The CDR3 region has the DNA TGTGCCAGCAGCTTAGACGCCCAGGGGGCTGGTGGCTACACCTTC. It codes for CASSLDAQGAGGYTF.

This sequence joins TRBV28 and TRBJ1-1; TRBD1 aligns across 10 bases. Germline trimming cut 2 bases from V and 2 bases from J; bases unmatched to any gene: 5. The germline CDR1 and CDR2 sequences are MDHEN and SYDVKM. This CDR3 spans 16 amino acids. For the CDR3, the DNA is TGTGCCAGCAGTTTAGGCGGGACAGGGGTTAACACTGAAGCTTTCTTT. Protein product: CASSLGGTGVNTEAFF.

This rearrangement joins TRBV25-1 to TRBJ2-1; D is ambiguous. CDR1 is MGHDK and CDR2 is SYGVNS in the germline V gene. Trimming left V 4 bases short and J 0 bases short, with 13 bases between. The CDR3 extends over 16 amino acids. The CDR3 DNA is TGTGCCAGCAGTGGTTTGAGCGCCATCTCCTACAATGAGCAGTTCTTC. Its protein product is CASSGLSAISYNEQFF.

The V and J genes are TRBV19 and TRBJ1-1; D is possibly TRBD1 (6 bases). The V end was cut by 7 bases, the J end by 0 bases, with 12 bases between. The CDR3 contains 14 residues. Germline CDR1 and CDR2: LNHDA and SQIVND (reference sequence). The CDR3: CASIRQDMNTEAFF. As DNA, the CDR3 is TGTGCCAGTATACGACAGGACATGAACACTGAAGCTTTCTTT. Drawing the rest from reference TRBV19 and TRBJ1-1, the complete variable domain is DGGITQSPKYLFRKEGQNVTLSCEQNLNHDAMYWYRQDPGQGLRLIYYSQIVNDFQKGDIAEGYSVSREKKESFPLTVTSAQKNPTAFYLCASIRQDMNTEAFFGQGTRLTVV.

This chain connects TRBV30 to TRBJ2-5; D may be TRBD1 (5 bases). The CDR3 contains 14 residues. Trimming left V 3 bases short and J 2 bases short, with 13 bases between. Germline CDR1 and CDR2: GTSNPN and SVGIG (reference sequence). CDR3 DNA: TGTGCCTGGAGCGCCGGACACTTGCAAGAGACCCAGTACTTC. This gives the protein CAWSAGHLQETQYF. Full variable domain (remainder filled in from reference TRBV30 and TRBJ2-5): SQTIHQWPATLVQPVGSPLSLECTVEGTSNPNLYWYRQAAGRGLQLLFYSVGIGQISSEVPQNLSASRPQDRQFILSSKKLLLSDSGFYLCAWSAGHLQETQYFGPGTRLLVL.

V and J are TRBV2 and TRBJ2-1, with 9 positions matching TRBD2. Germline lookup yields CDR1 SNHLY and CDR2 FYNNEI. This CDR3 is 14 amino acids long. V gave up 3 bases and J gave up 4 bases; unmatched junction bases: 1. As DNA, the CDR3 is TGTGCCAGCAGTGAGGGACTAGCTTACAATGAGCAGTTCTTC. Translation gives CASSEGLAYNEQFF.

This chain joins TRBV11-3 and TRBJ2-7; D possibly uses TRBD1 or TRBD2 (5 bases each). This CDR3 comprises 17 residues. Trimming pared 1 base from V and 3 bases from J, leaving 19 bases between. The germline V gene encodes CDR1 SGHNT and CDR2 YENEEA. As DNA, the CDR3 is TGTGCCAGCAGCTTAGCCGGGATTGGGGCGCAAAACTACGAGCAGTACTTC. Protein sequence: CASSLAGIGAQNYEQYF.

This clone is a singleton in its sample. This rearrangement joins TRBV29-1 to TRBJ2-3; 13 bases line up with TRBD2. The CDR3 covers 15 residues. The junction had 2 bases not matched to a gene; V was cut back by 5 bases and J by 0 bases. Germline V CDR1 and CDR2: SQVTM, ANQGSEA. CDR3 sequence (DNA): TGCAGCGTTACTAGCGGGAGGGGCAGCACAGATACGCAGTATTTT. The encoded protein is CSVTSGRGSTDTQYF.

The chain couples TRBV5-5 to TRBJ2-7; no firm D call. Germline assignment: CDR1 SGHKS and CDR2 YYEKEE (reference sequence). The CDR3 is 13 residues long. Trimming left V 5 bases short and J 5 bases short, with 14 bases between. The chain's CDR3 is CASRSGGRDEQYF. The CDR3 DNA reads TGTGCCAGCAGGTCTGGTGGCCGGGACGAGCAGTACTTC.

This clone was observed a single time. CDR3 loop: CASSEQGLGYEQYF. CDR3 nucleotide sequence: TGTGCCAGCAGCGAACAGGGTTTGGGCTACGAGCAGTACTTC. The chain has TRBV9 and TRBJ2-5, with D possibly being TRBD1 (6 bases). The DNA end lines up better with TRBJ2-7; the J call may be wrong. Germline CDR1 and CDR2: SGDLS and YYNGEE. The CDR3 sequence is 14 residues long.

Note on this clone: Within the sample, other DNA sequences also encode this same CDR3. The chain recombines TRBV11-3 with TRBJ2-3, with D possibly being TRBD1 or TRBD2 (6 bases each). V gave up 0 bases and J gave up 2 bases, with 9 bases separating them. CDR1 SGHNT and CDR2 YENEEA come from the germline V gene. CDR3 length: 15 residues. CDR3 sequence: CASSLDRGLTDTQYF. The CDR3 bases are TGTGCCAGCAGCTTAGATCGGGGGCTCACAGATACGCAGTATTTT.

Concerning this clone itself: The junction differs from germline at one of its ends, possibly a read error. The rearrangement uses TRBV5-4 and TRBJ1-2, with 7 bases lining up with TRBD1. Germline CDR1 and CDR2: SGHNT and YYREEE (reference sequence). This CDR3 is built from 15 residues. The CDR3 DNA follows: TGCGCCAGCAGCCAAGAGCCCGGACAGGTCTATGGCTACACCTTC. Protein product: CASSQEPGQVYGYTF. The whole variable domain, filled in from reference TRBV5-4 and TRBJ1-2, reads ETGVTQSPTHLIKTRGQQVTLRCSSQSGHNTVSWYQQALGQGPQFIFQYYREEENGRGNFPPRFSGLQFPNYSSELNVNALELDDSALYLCASSQEPGQVYGYTFGSGTRLTVV.

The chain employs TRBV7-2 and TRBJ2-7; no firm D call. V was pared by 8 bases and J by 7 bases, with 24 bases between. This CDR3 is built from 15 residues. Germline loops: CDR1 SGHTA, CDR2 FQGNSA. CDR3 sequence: CASSQTNPSVSEQYF. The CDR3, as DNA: TGTGCCAGCTCACAGACAAACCCTAGTGTTTCTGAGCAGTACTTC.

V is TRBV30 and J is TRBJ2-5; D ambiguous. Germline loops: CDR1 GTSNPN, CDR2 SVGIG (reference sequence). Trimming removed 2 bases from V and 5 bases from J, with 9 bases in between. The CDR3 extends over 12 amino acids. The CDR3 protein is CAWSSVSETQYF. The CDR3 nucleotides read TGTGCCTGGAGTTCAGTGTCCGAGACCCAGTACTTC.